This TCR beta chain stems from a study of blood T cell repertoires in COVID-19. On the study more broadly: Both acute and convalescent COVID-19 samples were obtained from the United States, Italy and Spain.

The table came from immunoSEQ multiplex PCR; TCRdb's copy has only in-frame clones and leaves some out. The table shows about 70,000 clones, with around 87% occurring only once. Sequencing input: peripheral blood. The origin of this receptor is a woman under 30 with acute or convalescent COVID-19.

This CDR3 reads CASSAGTRHNEQFF. The CDR3 nucleotides are TGTGCCAGCAGCGCCGGGACTAGGCACAATGAGCAGTTCTTC. The chain combines TRBV9 with TRBJ2-1, with 8 bases fitting TRBD2. The CDR3 extends over 14 amino acids. Germline V gene sequence: CDR1 SGDLS, CDR2 YYNGEE. J gave up 5 bases and V 3 bases, and 4 bases lay outside the gene matches.